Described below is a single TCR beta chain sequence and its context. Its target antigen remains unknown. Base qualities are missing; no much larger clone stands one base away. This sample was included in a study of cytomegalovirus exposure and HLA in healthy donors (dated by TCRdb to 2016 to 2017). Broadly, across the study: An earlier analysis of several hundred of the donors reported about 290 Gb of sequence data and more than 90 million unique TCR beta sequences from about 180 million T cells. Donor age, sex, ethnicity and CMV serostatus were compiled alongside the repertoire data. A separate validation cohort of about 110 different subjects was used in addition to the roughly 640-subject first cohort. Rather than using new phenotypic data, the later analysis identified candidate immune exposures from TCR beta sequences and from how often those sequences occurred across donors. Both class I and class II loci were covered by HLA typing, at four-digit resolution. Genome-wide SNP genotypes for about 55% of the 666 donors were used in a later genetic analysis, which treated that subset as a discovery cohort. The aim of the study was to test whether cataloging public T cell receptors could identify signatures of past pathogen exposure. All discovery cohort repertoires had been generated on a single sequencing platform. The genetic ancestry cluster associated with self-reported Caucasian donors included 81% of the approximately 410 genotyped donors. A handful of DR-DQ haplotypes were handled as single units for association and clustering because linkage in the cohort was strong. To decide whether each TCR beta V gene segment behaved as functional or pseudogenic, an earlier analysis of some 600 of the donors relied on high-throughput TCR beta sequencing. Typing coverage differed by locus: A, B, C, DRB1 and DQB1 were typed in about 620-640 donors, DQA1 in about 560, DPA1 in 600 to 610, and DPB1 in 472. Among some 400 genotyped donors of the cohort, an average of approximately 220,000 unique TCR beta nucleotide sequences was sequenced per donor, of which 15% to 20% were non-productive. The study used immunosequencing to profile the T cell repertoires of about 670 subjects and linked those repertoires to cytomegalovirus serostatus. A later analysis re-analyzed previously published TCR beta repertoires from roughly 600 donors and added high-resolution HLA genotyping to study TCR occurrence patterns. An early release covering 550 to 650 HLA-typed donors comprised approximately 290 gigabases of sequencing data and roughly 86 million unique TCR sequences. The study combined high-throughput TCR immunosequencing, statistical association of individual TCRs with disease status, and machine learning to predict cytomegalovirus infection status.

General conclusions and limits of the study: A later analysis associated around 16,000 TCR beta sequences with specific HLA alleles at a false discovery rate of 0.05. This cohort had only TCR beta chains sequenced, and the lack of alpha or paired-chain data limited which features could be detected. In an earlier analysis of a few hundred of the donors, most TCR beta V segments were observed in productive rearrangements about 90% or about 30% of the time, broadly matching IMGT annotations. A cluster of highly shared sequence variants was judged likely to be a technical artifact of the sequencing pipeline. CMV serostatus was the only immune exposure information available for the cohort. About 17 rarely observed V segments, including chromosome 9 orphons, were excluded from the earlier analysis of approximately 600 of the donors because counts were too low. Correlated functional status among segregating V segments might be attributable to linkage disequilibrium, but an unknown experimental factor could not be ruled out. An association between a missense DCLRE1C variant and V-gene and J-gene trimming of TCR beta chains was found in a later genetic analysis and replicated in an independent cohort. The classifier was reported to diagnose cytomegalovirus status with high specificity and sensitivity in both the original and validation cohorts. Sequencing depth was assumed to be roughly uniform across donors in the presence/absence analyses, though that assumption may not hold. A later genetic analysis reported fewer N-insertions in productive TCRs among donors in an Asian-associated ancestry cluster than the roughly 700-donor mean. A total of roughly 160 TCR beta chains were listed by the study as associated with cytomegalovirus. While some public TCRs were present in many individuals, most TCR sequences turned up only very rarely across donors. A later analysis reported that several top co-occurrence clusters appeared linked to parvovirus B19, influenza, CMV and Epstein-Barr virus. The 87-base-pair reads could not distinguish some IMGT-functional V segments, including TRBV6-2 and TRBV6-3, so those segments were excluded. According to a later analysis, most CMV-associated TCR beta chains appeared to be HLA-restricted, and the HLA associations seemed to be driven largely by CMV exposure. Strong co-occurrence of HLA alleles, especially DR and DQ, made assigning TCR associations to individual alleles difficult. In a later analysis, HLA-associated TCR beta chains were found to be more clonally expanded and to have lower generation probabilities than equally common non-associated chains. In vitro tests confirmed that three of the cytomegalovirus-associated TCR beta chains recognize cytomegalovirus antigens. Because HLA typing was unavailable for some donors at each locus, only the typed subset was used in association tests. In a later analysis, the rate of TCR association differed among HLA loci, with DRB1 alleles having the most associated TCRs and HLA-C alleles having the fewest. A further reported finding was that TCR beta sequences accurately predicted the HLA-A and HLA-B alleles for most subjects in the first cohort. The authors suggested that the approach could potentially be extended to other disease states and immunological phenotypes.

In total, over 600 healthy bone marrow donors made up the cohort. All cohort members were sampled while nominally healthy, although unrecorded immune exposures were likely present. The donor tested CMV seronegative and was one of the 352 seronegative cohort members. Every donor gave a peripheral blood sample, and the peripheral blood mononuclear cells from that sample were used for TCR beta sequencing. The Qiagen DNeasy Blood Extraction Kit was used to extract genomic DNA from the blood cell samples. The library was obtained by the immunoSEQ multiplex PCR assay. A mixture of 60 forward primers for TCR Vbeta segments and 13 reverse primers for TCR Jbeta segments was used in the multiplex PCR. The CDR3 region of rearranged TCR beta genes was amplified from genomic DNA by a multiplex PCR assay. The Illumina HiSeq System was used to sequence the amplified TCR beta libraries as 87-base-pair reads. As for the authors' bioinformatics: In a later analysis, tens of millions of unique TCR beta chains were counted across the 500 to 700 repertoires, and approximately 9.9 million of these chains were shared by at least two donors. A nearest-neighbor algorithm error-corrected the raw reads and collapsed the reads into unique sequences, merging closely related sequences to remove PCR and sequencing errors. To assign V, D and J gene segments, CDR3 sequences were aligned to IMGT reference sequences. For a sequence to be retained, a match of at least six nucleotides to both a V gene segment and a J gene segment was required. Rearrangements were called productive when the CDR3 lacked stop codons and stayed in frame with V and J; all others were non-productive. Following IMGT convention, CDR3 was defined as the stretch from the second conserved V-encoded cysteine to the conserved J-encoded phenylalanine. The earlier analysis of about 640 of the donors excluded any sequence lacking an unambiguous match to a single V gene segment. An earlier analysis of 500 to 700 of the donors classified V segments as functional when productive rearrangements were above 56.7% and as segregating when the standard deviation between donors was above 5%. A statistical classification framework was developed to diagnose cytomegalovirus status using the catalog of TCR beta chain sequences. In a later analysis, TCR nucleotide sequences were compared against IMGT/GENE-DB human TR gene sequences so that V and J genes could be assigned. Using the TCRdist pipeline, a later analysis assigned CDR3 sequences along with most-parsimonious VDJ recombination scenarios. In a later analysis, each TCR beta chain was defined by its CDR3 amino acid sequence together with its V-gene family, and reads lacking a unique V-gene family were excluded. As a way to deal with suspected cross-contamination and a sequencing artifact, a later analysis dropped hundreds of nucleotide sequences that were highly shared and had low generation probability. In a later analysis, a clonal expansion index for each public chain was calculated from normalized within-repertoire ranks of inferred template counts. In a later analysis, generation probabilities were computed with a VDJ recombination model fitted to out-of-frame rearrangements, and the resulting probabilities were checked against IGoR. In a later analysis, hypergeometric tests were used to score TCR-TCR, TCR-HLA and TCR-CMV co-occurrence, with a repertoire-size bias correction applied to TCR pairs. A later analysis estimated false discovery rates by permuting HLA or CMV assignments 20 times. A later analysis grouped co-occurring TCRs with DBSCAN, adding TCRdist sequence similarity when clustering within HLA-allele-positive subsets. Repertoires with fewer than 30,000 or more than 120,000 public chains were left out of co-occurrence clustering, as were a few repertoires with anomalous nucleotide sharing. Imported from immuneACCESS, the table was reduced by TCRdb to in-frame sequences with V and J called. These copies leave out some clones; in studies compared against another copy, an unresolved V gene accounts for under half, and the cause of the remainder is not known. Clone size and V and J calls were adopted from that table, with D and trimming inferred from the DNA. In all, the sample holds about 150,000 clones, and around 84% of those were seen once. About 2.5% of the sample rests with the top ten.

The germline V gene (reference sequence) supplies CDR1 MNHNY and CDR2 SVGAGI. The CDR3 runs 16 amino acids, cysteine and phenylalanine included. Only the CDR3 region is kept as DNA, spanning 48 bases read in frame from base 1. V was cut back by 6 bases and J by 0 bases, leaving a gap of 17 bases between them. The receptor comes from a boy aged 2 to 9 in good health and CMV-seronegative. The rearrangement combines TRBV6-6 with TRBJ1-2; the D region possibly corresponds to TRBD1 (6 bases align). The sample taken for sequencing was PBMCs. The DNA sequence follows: TGTGCCAGCAGAGAGCCAGGACAGCGAACTAACTATGGCTACACCTTC. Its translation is CASREPGQRTNYGYTF.